This T cell receptor beta chain was recorded in a study of beta chain features in type 1 diabetes. Whole-study results and caveats: The study notes PCR might favor shorter templates equally in patients and controls. Shorter TCRB CDR3s, moderately but significantly so, were found in Type 1 diabetes patients in all four CD4+ subsets. Compared with healthy donors, patients appeared to share more similar naive, central memory and regulatory TCRB repertoires.

By way of CD45RO/CCR7/CD25/CD127/CD95/CD27, the CD4+ regulatory, stem cell-like memory, central memory and naive cells were sorted. Of the isolated RNA, all was reverse transcribed, and so the sequenced material was expressed TCRB transcripts. Assay used: immunoSEQ multiplex PCR; TCRdb lists only in-frame clones, some missing. In the table there are about 270,000 clones, 13% to 15% of which are singletons. Germline V CDR1 and CDR2: SNHLY, FYNNEI. CDR3 size: 14 residues. V trimming: 4 bases; J trimming: 2 bases; junction bases outside the gene matches: 0. Regarding this clone: The antigen remains undetermined. Additional DNA sequences in this sample encode the identical CDR3.

The sequenced sample consisted of naive CD4+ T cells from blood. The TCR sequence derives from a man aged 25-40 years with type 1 diabetes. The chain carries TRBV2 and TRBJ1-5; 9 bases are shared with TRBD1. The CDR3 spells CASSGTGGNQPQHF. CDR3 DNA: TGTGCCAGCAGTGGGACAGGGGGCAATCAGCCCCAGCATTTT.